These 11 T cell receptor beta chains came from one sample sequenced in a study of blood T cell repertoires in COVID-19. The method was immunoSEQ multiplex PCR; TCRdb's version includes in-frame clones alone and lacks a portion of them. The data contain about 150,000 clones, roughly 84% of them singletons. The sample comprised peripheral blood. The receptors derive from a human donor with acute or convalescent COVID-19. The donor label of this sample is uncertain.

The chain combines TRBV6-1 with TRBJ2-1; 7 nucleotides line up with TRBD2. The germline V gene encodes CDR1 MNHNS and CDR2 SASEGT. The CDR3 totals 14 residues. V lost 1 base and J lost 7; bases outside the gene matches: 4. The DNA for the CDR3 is TGTGCCAGCAGTGAAGTTTGGGGGGGAAATGAGCAGTTCTTC. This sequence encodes CASSEVWGGNEQFF.

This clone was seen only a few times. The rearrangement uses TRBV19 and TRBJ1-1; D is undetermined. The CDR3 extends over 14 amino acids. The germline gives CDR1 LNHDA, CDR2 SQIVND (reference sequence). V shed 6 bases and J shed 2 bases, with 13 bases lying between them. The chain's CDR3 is CASSEQFPNTEAFF. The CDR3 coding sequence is TGTGCCAGTAGCGAACAGTTTCCTAACACTGAAGCTTTCTTT.

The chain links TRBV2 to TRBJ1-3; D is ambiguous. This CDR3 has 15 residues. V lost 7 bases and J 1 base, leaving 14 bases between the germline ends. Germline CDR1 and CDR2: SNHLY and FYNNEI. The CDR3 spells CASNVERVSGNTIYF. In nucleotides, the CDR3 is TGTGCCAGCAATGTTGAACGGGTATCTGGAAACACCATATATTTT.

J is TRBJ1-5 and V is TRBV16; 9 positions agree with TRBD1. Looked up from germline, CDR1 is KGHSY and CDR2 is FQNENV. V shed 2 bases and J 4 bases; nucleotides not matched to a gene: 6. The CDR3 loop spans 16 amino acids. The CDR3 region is CASSQMDRGANQPQHF. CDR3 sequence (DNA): TGTGCCAGCAGCCAAATGGACAGGGGCGCTAATCAGCCCCAGCATTTT.

CDR3 sequence: CASRPGTDNSPLHF. CDR3 DNA sequence: TGTGCCAGCCGACCTGGGACAGATAATTCACCCCTCCACTTT. V is TRBV27 and J is TRBJ1-6; 7 positions match TRBD1. CDR3 length equals 14 residues. Trimming cost V 8 bases and J 5 bases; bases outside gene matches: 6. Looked up from germline, CDR1 is MNHEY and CDR2 is SMNVEV (reference sequence).

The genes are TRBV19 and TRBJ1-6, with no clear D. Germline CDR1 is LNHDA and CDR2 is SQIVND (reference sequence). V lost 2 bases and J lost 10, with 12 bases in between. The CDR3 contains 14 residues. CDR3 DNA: TGTGCCAGTAGTATACTGTCGGGGAACTCACCCCTCCACTTT. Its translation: CASSILSGNSPLHF.

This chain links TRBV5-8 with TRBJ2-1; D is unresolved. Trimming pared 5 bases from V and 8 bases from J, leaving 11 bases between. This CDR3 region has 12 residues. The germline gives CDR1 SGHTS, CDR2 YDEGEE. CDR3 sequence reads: CASRISSYEQFF. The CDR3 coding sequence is TGTGCCAGCAGGATAAGTAGCTATGAGCAGTTCTTC.

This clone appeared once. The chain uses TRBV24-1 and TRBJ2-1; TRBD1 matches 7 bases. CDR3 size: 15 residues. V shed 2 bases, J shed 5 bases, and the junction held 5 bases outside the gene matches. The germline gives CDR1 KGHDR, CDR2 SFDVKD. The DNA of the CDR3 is TGTGCCACCAGTGATTCTGGGACAGCAGACAATGAGCAGTTCTTC. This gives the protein CATSDSGTADNEQFF.

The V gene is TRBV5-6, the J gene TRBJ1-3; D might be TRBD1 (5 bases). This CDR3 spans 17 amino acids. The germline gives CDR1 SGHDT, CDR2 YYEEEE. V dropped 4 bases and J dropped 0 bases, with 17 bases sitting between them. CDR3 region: CASSLGGVKSSGNTIYF. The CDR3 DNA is TGTGCCAGCAGCCTTGGAGGGGTCAAAAGCTCTGGAAACACCATATATTTT. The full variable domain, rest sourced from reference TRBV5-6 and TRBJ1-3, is DAGVTQSPTHLIKTRGQQVTLRCSPKSGHDTVSWYQQALGQGPQFIFQYYEEEERQRGNFPDRFSGHQFPNYSSELNVNALLLGDSALYLCASSLGGVKSSGNTIYFGEGSWLTVV.

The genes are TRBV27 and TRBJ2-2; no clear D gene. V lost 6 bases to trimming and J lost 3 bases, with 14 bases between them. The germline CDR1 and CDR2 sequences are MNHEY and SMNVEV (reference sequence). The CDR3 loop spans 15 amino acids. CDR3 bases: TGTGCCAGCAGGGCGTTAGACAAATACACCGGGGAGCTGTTTTTT. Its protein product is CASRALDKYTGELFF.

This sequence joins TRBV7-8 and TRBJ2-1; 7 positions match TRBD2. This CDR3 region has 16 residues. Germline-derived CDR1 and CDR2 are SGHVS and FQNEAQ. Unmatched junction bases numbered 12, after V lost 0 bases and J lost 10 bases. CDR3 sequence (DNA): TGTGCCAGCAGCTTAGCAGGTATCCAGCGGGGAGGCGAGCAGTTCTTC. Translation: CASSLAGIQRGGEQFF.